One sample yielded the 32 T cell receptor beta chains listed below, sequenced in a study of blood T cell repertoires in COVID-19. Profiled with immunoSEQ multiplex PCR; TCRdb holds only in-frame clones, not every one. The table includes around 300,000 clones, approximately 91% detected once. Sequenced material: peripheral blood. These receptors were collected from a woman in her 30s with COVID-19, enrolled during active disease.

The chain uses TRBV5-1 and TRBJ1-4; 9 nucleotides agree with TRBD1. Germline V gene data show CDR1 as SGHRS and CDR2 as YFSETQ. The CDR3 runs 15 residues. The J segment lost 5 bases and the V segment lost 4 bases, leaving 6 bases of the junction unmatched. This CDR3 reads CASSEGTGWNEKLFF. DNA for the CDR3: TGCGCCAGCAGCGAGGGGACAGGGTGGAATGAAAAACTGTTTTTT.

Comment on this clone: A read error may produce the germline difference seen at one junction end. V usage is TRBV30 and J usage is TRBJ2-1, with D perhaps matching TRBD2 (5 bases). The germline gives CDR1 GTSNPN, CDR2 SVGIG (reference sequence). The CDR3 length is 12 residues. CDR3 DNA sequence: TGTGCCTGGAGATCTTTTAGCGCCCTAACAATCTTC. Its protein is CAWRSFSALTIF.

This chain connects TRBV19 to TRBJ2-1, with 8 bases fitting TRBD2. Germline CDR1 is LNHDA and CDR2 is SQIVND (reference sequence). The CDR3 extends over 12 amino acids. Trimming at V came to 6 bases and at J to 15 bases, leaving 10 bases not matched to a gene. The DNA of the CDR3 is TGTGCCAGTAGCTTAAGCGGGAGTGGCGCGTTCTTC. Protein: CASSLSGSGAFF.

The V gene is TRBV2, the J gene TRBJ2-7, with D possibly being TRBD1 (5 bases). Looked up from germline, CDR1 is SNHLY and CDR2 is FYNNEI. The germline V and J ends were trimmed by 4 bases and 3 bases, with 13 bases remaining between them. This CDR3 has 14 residues. The CDR3 DNA follows: TGTGCCAGCAGTGGTCCATCCCAGGGCTACGAGCAGTACTTC. This codes for CASSGPSQGYEQYF.

This clone was seen just once. The chain links TRBV2 to TRBJ1-6, with a possible D match to TRBD1 (5 bases). In germline, CDR1 is SNHLY, CDR2 FYNNEI. With 4 bases removed from V and 5 bases from J, the gap between germline ends came to 12 bases. The CDR3 has 15 residues. CDR3 sequence reads: CASSVGQGDNSPLHF. In nucleotides, the CDR3 is TGTGCCAGCAGTGTTGGGCAGGGTGATAATTCACCCCTCCACTTT.

For this clone: One end of the junction is discordant with germline, which a read error may explain. Other nucleotide sequences from this sample produce the same CDR3. The gene calls are TRBV5-1 and TRBJ1-3, with 7 bases that match TRBD1. Germline CDR1 and CDR2: SGHRS and YFSETQ. The CDR3 is made up of 18 amino acids. CDR3 coding DNA: TGCGCCAGCAGCACCCGCCCTCTCGGGACAGACTCTGGAAACACTATATATTTT. The encoded protein is CASSTRPLGTDSGNTIYF.

The V and J genes are TRBV5-1 and TRBJ2-1, with 9 bases identical to TRBD2. Germline lookup yields CDR1 SGHRS and CDR2 YFSETQ. V trimming: 5 bases; J trimming: 7 bases; junction bases outside the gene matches: 10. The CDR3 totals 15 residues. This CDR3 is CASSHNSGRENEQFF. In nucleotides, the CDR3 is TGCGCCAGCAGTCATAATAGCGGGAGAGAGAATGAGCAGTTCTTC.

The V gene is TRBV5-1, the J gene TRBJ1-5, with a weak D call TRBD1 (5 bases). Trimming shortened V by 0 bases and J by 4 bases, and 11 bases separated the two germline ends. The germline CDR1 and CDR2 sequences are SGHRS and YFSETQ. The CDR3 contains 15 residues. The CDR3 nucleotides are TGCGCCAGCAGCTTGGAGGCAGGGTCAAATCAGCCCCAGCATTTT. It specifies CASSLEAGSNQPQHF.

This rearrangement joins TRBV6-5 to TRBJ1-6; D is ambiguous. The CDR3 consists of 15 residues. Germline V CDR1 and CDR2: MNHEY, SVGAGI. V was pared by 2 bases and J by 4 bases, with 9 bases between. CDR3 loop: CASSYAGGYNSPLHF. The CDR3 DNA sequence: TGTGCCAGCAGTTACGCAGGAGGATATAATTCACCCCTCCACTTT.

The J gene is TRBJ1-2, the V gene TRBV5-6, with TRBD1 identical over 10 bases. The CDR3 extends over 15 amino acids. Germline V gene sequence: CDR1 SGHDT, CDR2 YYEEEE. The V and J ends lost 0 bases and 8 bases, in that order; junction bases with no gene match: 7. The CDR3 protein is CASSLARDRGGGYTF. In DNA, the CDR3 is TGTGCCAGCAGCTTGGCCAGGGACAGGGGTGGCGGCTACACCTTC.

This chain joins TRBV11-2 and TRBJ2-3, with D maybe TRBD2 (6 bases). CDR1 is SGHAT, CDR2 FQNNGV, per germline. V lost 0 bases and J lost 1, with 11 bases in between. The CDR3 loop spans 16 amino acids. The CDR3 DNA reads TGTGCCAGCAGCTTAGAGGGAGGAGTACGCACAGATACGCAGTATTTT. It yields the protein CASSLEGGVRTDTQYF.

This rearrangement joins TRBV7-3 to TRBJ2-2; TRBD2 aligns across 7 bases. CDR1 and CDR2 from the germline V gene are SGHTA and FQGTGA. V lost 8 bases, J lost 0 bases, and 12 bases stayed unmatched. The CDR3 contains 17 residues. The CDR3 sequence: CASGAIPGGPNTGELFF. For the CDR3, the DNA is TGTGCCAGCGGTGCGATTCCGGGAGGACCGAACACCGGGGAGCTGTTTTTT.

The chain carries TRBV5-1 and TRBJ1-1, with D unclear. This CDR3 region has 14 residues. Germline-derived CDR1 and CDR2 are SGHRS and YFSETQ. V lost 0 bases, J lost 0 bases, and 6 bases lay in between. CDR3 DNA: TGCGCCAGCAGCTTGGCAGTAATGAACACTGAAGCTTTCTTT. Encoded protein: CASSLAVMNTEAFF.

This clone was seen only once. V usage is TRBV9 and J usage is TRBJ2-6; D call uncertain. The CDR3 is made up of 14 amino acids. V lost 7 bases to trimming and J lost 2 bases, with 10 bases between them. Germline-derived CDR1 and CDR2 are SGDLS and YYNGEE. The CDR3 DNA reads as TGTGCCAGCTCTACCTCCCCTGGGGCCAACGTCCTGACTTTC. Protein: CASSTSPGANVLTF.

The genes are TRBV3-1 (or the pseudogene TRBV3-2) and TRBJ2-3; the D is unclear. The CDR3 consists of 16 residues. CDR1 and CDR2 from the germline V gene are LGHDT and YNNKEL (reference sequence). Trimming took 0 bases from V and 0 from J, leaving 10 bases between them. CDR3 region: CASSQEALTSTDTQYF. The CDR3 DNA follows: TGTGCCAGCAGCCAAGAAGCACTTACTAGCACAGATACGCAGTATTTT.

This sequence joins TRBV29-1 and TRBJ2-1; 7 bases agree with TRBD1. CDR1 and CDR2 from the germline V gene are SQVTM and ANQGSEA. This CDR3 is 17 amino acids long. With V trimmed by 1 base and J by 0 bases, 9 bases remained unmatched. The chain's CDR3 is CSVEGWDSVSSYNEQFF. DNA for the CDR3: TGCAGCGTTGAAGGGTGGGACAGCGTCAGCTCCTACAATGAGCAGTTCTTC.

The J gene is TRBJ1-1, the V gene TRBV20-1; no firm D call. Trimming took 3 bases from V and 2 from J, leaving 7 bases between them. CDR1 and CDR2 from the germline V gene are DFQATT and SNEGSKA (reference sequence). CDR3 length: 12 amino acids. This CDR3 is CSASVPNTEAFF. CDR3 in DNA: TGCAGTGCTAGTGTCCCTAACACTGAAGCTTTCTTT.

The chain recombines TRBV18 with TRBJ2-7, with TRBD2 matching 9 bases. V shed 3 bases and J 3 bases; nucleotides not matched to a gene: 6. The CDR3 totals 15 residues. Germline loops: CDR1 KGHSH, CDR2 LQKENI. CDR3 amino acids: CASSPGRAGGYEQYF. CDR3 bases: TGTGCCAGCTCACCGGGTCGAGCGGGAGGCTACGAGCAGTACTTC.

The count of this clone is one. The chain carries TRBV2 and TRBJ1-2; tentative D call: TRBD1 (5 bases). Germline V gives CDR1 SNHLY, CDR2 FYNNEI. Trimming took off 6 bases at V and 4 bases at J, with 12 bases between the two ends. This CDR3 is 13 amino acids long. CDR3 protein: CASSEDTVYGYTF. The CDR3 DNA follows: TGTGCCAGCAGCGAGGACACGGTCTATGGCTACACCTTC.

This clone appeared once. The V and J genes are TRBV29-1 and TRBJ2-3; a weak D match, TRBD1 (5 bases). Germline V gene data show CDR1 as SQVTM and CDR2 as ANQGSEA. V was cut by 2 bases and J by 0 bases, with 12 bases left in between. This CDR3 spans 15 amino acids. The CDR3 here is CSVEPDTFSTDTQYF. Here the CDR3 DNA reads TGCAGCGTTGAACCGGACACCTTTAGCACAGATACGCAGTATTTT.

The rearrangement joins TRBV5-4 to TRBJ1-2; weak D call: TRBD1 (5 bases). V gave up 0 bases and J gave up 4 bases, with 13 bases separating them. The CDR3 runs 15 residues. Germline V CDR1 and CDR2: SGHNT, YYREEE (reference sequence). This chain's CDR3 is CASSLGIRDSYGYTF. The CDR3 DNA reads TGTGCCAGCAGCTTGGGGATACGCGACAGCTATGGCTACACCTTC.

The gene calls are TRBV28 and TRBJ2-1; 12 bases are shared with TRBD2. This CDR3 has 15 residues. CDR1 is MDHEN and CDR2 is SYDVKM in the germline V gene. With 2 bases clipped from V and 9 bases from J, the junction kept 5 bases outside the gene matches. The CDR3 region is CASSLTGLAGFEQFF. The CDR3 nucleotides read TGTGCCAGCAGTTTAACTGGACTAGCGGGATTTGAGCAGTTCTTC.

V gene TRBV5-4 combines with J gene TRBJ2-7, with D perhaps matching TRBD2 (5 bases). The V and J ends lost 5 bases and 3 bases respectively, with 21 bases between them. This CDR3 has 16 residues. The germline CDR1 and CDR2 sequences are SGHNT and YYREEE (reference sequence). The CDR3 DNA reads as TGTGCCAGCAGTTCTGAGGCAACACTAGGGAACTACGAGCAGTACTTC. It codes for CASSSEATLGNYEQYF.

This chain's CDR3 is CASSQGSAYEQYF. The DNA of the CDR3 is TGTGCCAGCAGCCAAGGATCAGCCTACGAGCAGTACTTC. V is TRBV4-2 and J is TRBJ2-7, with unresolved D. The germline gives CDR1 LGHNA, CDR2 YNFKEQ. The length of the CDR3 is 13 residues. The V end lost 1 base, the J end lost 2 bases, and 6 bases lay between the germline ends.

The genes are TRBV2 and TRBJ2-7, with D possibly TRBD1 on 6 matching bases. Germline CDR1 is SNHLY and CDR2 is FYNNEI. V was pared by 6 bases and J by 3 bases, with 12 bases between. This CDR3 spans 13 amino acids. CDR3 protein: CASREDSLYEQYF. The CDR3 DNA reads TGTGCCAGCAGGGAGGACAGCCTCTACGAGCAGTACTTC.

A single count supports this clone. The genes are TRBV5-4 and TRBJ2-7; 11 bases map to TRBD2. CDR3 size: 16 residues. After removal of 0 bases from V and 3 bases from J, the junction contained 5 bases not matched to a gene. Looked up from germline, CDR1 is SGHNT and CDR2 is YYREEE (reference sequence). The CDR3: CASSLAGTSGNYEQYF. CDR3 DNA: TGTGCCAGCAGCTTGGCTGGGACTAGCGGTAACTACGAGCAGTACTTC.

This sequence joins TRBV6-4 and TRBJ1-1; 7 nucleotides match TRBD1. The CDR3 runs to 14 residues. V lost 2 bases, J lost 4 bases, and 4 bases stayed unmatched. Looked up from germline, CDR1 is MRHNA and CDR2 is SNTAGT. The CDR3 sequence: CASSDRGQGTEAFF. The CDR3 DNA sequence: TGTGCCAGCAGTGACAGGGGGCAGGGCACTGAAGCTTTCTTT.

The chain employs TRBV28 and TRBJ2-7, with TRBD2 matching over 7 bases. This CDR3 spans 15 amino acids. Germline CDR1 MDHEN, CDR2 SYDVKM. V shed 6 bases, J shed 2 bases, and the junction held 10 bases outside the gene matches. For the CDR3, the DNA is TGTGCCAGCAGGGGGGGGACGCCTTCTCCCTACGAGCAGTACTTC. It is translated as CASRGGTPSPYEQYF.

This clone appeared a single time. The V call is TRBV6-5, the J call TRBJ1-2; possible D gene TRBD1, 6 bases. V shed 4 bases and J shed 4 bases, with 13 bases lying between them. The germline V gene encodes CDR1 MNHEY and CDR2 SVGAGI. This CDR3 contains 14 residues. Written as DNA, the CDR3 is TGTGCCAGCAGTTCCAAGGACAGTTCCTATGGCTACACCTTC. It encodes CASSSKDSSYGYTF.

This clone was seen only a few times. DNA of the CDR3: TGTGCCAGCAGCTTAGTTAGGGGGACTAGCGGGAGTCGCTCCTACGAGCAGTACTTC. This sequence encodes CASSLVRGTSGSRSYEQYF. The chain recombines TRBV7-8 with TRBJ2-7; TRBD2 aligns across 14 bases. This CDR3 comprises 19 residues. J was trimmed by 0 bases and V by 1 base; bases with no gene match: 8. CDR1 SGHVS and CDR2 FQNEAQ come from the germline V gene.

V is TRBV6-1 and J is TRBJ1-1; perhaps TRBD1 as D (6 bases). Germline V CDR1 and CDR2: MNHNS, SASEGT. This CDR3 has 14 residues. The V and J ends lost 3 bases and 4 bases respectively, with 12 bases between them. CDR3 loop: CASSERGLGTEAFF. The CDR3 DNA follows: TGTGCCAGCAGTGAGCGGGGGCTGGGCACTGAAGCTTTCTTT.

The chain joins TRBV28 to TRBJ2-7; 10 nucleotides align to TRBD1. The germline V gene encodes CDR1 MDHEN and CDR2 SYDVKM. V shed 6 bases, J shed 3 bases, and the junction held 8 bases outside the gene matches. The CDR3 spans 15 residues. The CDR3 here is CASSARGTGDYEQYF. CDR3 sequence (DNA): TGTGCCAGCAGCGCACGGGGGACAGGGGACTACGAGCAGTACTTC.